Sequencing of this T cell receptor (beta chain) was carried out in a study of Ad26.COV2.S vaccination and SARS-CoV-2 variants (dated by TCRdb to about 2021). General notes on the study: Vaccine-arm donors came from COV1001, a multicentre, randomized, double-blind, placebo-controlled phase I-IIa trial of Ad26.COV2.S in healthy adults. Participants in the trial were split at random into five groups of five each, receiving low-dose or high-dose Ad26.COV2.S once or twice, or else placebo on both occasions. Throughout the experiments and outcome assessment, investigators stayed blinded to trial group allocation. A total of approximately 30 samples were included in the TCR-sequenced set, comprising some 20 Ad26.COV2.S vaccine recipients, 5 placebo recipients and 8 SARS-CoV-2 convalescent individuals. Sequencing of the TCRbeta repertoire served to evaluate the specificity and breadth of SARS-CoV-2-reactive T cell receptors following Ad26.COV2.S vaccination. Dosing of Ad26.COV2.S was intramuscular, at either 5x10^10 or 1x10^11 viral particles, delivered as one shot or as two shots spaced 56 days apart. General findings and caveats noted by the study authors: Higher spike-specific TCR breadth was observed in Ad26.COV2.S recipients than in placebo recipients (P = 0.0014). The authors noted that the TCR breadth and depth analyses may have underestimated total T cell responses. After vaccination, spike-specific CD8+ and CD4+ T cell responses were reported to show substantial breadth. The study was not powered for comparison of responses between vaccine doses or regimens. Vaccine and placebo recipients had comparable non-spike TCR breadth, which fits with the vaccine containing only spike.

The intended sense of this specimen's treatment or condition label: some 20 received Ad26.COV2.S at low or high dose, single or two shots; about five received placebo; per-sample allocation not given. For vaccine and placebo recipients, repertoires were sequenced using samples collected on day 63 after the first injection. In Cohort 1b, 25 to 30 adults aged 18-55 years were enrolled at a single site in Boston, USA, between 29 July and 7 August 2020. As a vaccine, Ad26.COV2.S was a replication-incompetent adenovirus type 26 vector that expressed a prefusion-stabilized SARS-CoV-2 spike protein derived from the original Wuhan strain. The immunoSEQ Assay was used to sequence TCRbeta CDR3 regions. After extraction, genomic DNA underwent amplification by bias-controlled multiplex PCR, followed by high-throughput sequencing. On the study's bioinformatics: To quantify the absolute abundance of every unique TCRbeta CDR3 region, sequences were collapsed and filtered. Usable DNA was measured by amplifying reference genes present in all nucleated cells, and TCRbeta template counts were normalized to that usable DNA to estimate T cell fraction. Repertoire TCRs were annotated as SARS-CoV-2-specific when V gene, CDR3 amino acid sequence and J gene were exactly matched to a known reactive TCR set. The reference SARS-CoV-2 TCR set came from MIRA and was filtered for enrichment in COVID-19-positive ImmuneCODE repertoires, removing public or cross-reactive TCRs. Drawing on the MIRA antigens, annotated TCRs were analysed further at the level of specific ORF or position within ORF. Breadth was defined as the number of annotated unique rearrangements divided by the total number of unique productive rearrangements, and depth was defined as the summed frequency of the annotated unique rearrangements. TCR breadth was compared between groups using two-sided Wilcoxon rank-sum tests. The source is immuneACCESS, and TCRdb retained only in-frame sequences with V and J called. Part of the clones is not carried over; for the studies checked, unresolved V genes explain less than half of this, and the remainder is unexplained. Clonal size and the V and J genes are those of that table, whereas D and trimming came from the DNA. This sample has about 480,000 clones in its table, and 70% to 90% of those were observed once. The biggest ten clones account for roughly 13% of the sample.

This clone was observed a handful of times. The specificity of this receptor is unknown. It has no much larger one-base neighbor in the sample; base qualities were not kept. The junction shows trimming of 3 bases on V and 6 bases on J, plus 2 bases between the germline ends. From the cysteine through the phenylalanine, the CDR3 covers 10 amino acids. CDR3 DNA is the only sequence kept; it has 30 bases, read in frame from the first base. CDR1 and CDR2, looked up from the germline V gene (reference sequence), are DFQATT and SNEGSKA. In this chain, TRBV20-1 is recombined with TRBJ1-4, with the D gene not confidently named. The TCR originated in a person between 18 and 65 years old who received the Ad26.COV2.S COVID-19 vaccine or a placebo. The sample consisted of peripheral blood, taken in a trial of Ad26.COV2.S vaccine versus placebo. The CDR3 has the sequence CSARDEKLFF. The sequenced DNA: TGCAGTGCTAGGGATGAAAAACTGTTTTTT.